The next 3 T cell receptor beta chains were all read from a single sample in a study of CD8 T cells in Susac syndrome. Random hexamers primed reverse transcription of about 0.45 to 1 ug RNA. TCRdb re-called the immunoSEQ multiplex PCR reads with MiXCR, one entry per CDR3 protein. Among more than 40,000 distinct CDR3 sequences, 80% to 95% were seen once, and the ten largest hold roughly 0.58%. The sample taken for sequencing was CD8+ T cells from PBMCs. Source of these receptors: a human donor in good health.

This chain uses TRBV27 with TRBJ1-2, with unresolved D. This CDR3 has 14 residues. The ends were cut back, 4 bases at V and 0 bases at J, with 9 bases in the middle. In germline, CDR1 is MNHEY, CDR2 SMNVEV (reference sequence). The DNA for the CDR3 is TGTGCCAGCAGTTACTCCGAGTCTAACTATGGCTACACCTTC. Translating it yields CASSYSESNYGYTF.

This clonotype was recorded a few times. This chain links TRBV28 with TRBJ2-7, with 7 nucleotides matching TRBD1. With 6 bases clipped from V and 3 bases from J, the junction kept 8 bases outside the gene matches. CDR1 and CDR2 (germline): MDHEN, SYDVKM. The CDR3 spans 14 residues. CDR3 region: CASRLDRDSYEQYF. CDR3 nucleotides: TGTGCCAGCAGGTTAGACCGGGACAGCTACGAGCAGTACTTC.

J is TRBJ2-5 and V is TRBV3-1, with TRBD2 as a possible D gene (6 bases). The germline V and J ends were trimmed by 1 base and 5 bases, with 11 bases remaining between them. The germline gives CDR1 LGHDT, CDR2 YNNKEL (reference sequence). This CDR3 comprises 14 residues. CDR3 loop: CASSQGVGGETQYF. The CDR3 coding sequence is TGTGCCAGCAGCCAAGGGGTTGGGGGGGAGACCCAGTACTTC.